The clone carrying this TCR beta chain was recorded at least ten times. Its antigen is currently unknown. The data are from a study of T cells in Graves' hyperthyroidism and ophthalmopathy. Study-wide background: At initial diagnosis, before any treatment had begun, peripheral blood was obtained.

Study-level findings and limits: Median prediction lead before ophthalmopathy onset was around 6.9 months with the model. Most thyroid clonotypes expanded above 0.001 appeared in blood too.

For Graves' hyperthyroidism to be stable, ophthalmopathy could not progress within 18 months. Per germline, CDR1 LGHDT and CDR2 YNNKEL (reference sequence). The V and J ends lost 4 bases and 7 bases respectively, with 17 bases between them. The CDR3 loop spans 16 amino acids. Amplification yielded TCR beta CDR3 regions, with RNA transcripts as the source. HTBI primers drove first-round RT-PCR of the TCR CDR3. TCRdb re-analysed the multiplex PCR reads in MiXCR, keeping a single row per CDR3 protein. The table lists about 500,000 distinct CDR3 sequences, about a sixth of them singletons. The rearrangement uses TRBV3-1 and TRBJ1-6, with D possibly being TRBD1 (5 bases). The TCR sequence derives from a woman younger than 30 with Graves' hyperthyroidism. Sequences were obtained from blood. CDR3 in amino acids: CASSPGQGVGNSPLHF. CDR3 bases: TGTGCCAGCAGCCCCGGGCAGGGTGTCGGCAATTCACCCCTCCACTTT. The entire variable domain, with the rest obtained from reference TRBV3-1 and TRBJ1-6, is as follows: DTAVSQTPKYLVTQMGNDKSIKCEQNLGHDTMYWYKQDSKKFLKIMFSYNNKELIINETVPNRFSPKSPDKAHLNLHINSLELGDSAVYFCASSPGQGVGNSPLHFGNGTRLTVT.